This T cell receptor (beta chain) was captured by sequencing in a study of shared clonotypes between healthy human individuals. General study findings and limits: Lower generation probabilities were found for non-shared clonotypes than for those shared by all four donors.

On this clone: Its specificity is not known.

CDR1 LNHDA and CDR2 SQIVND come from the germline V gene (reference sequence). V dropped 4 bases and J dropped 2 bases, with 8 bases sitting between them. This CDR3 has 13 residues. Researchers divided each subset's genomic DNA evenly across several immunoSEQ plates. In the original workflow: Junction-only sequences produced by ImmunoSEQ had no quality scores, so filtering differed. Measured with immunoSEQ multiplex PCR; TCRdb has only the in-frame clones, and not every one. That table is the source of V, J and clone size, and D and trimming were worked out from the DNA. This table has a few million clones, over 90% appearing once.

The sample was naive CD4+ T cells from PBMCs. Subset noted: CD45RA+ positively selected. The sequence was collected from a man aged 18 to 30 in good health. Some clones in this sample may be carry-over from other donors' samples. The chain is built from TRBV19 and TRBJ1-1, with D hard to call. This CDR3 reads CASSKAVNTEAFF. The CDR3 DNA reads as TGTGCCAGTAGTAAGGCGGTAAACACTGAAGCTTTCTTT.